A single sample gave rise to the 27 T cell receptor beta chains below, sequenced in a study of cytotoxic CD8 clonotypes in ibrutinib-treated CLL. The method was immunoSEQ multiplex PCR; TCRdb's version includes in-frame clones alone and lacks a portion of them. The data contain roughly 180,000 clones, roughly 80% of them singletons. The input for sequencing was PBMCs, taken after 24 months of ibrutinib treatment. These receptors originate from a human donor with chronic lymphocytic leukemia.

The V call is TRBV7-9, the J call TRBJ2-7; D unresolved. The CDR3 loop spans 11 amino acids. The V end lost 3 bases, the J end lost 10 bases, and 10 bases lay between the germline ends. Germline V gene sequence: CDR1 SEHNR, CDR2 FQNEAQ (reference sequence). The CDR3 region is CASSFGQAQYF. CDR3 sequence (DNA): TGTGCCAGCAGCTTTGGGCAGGCCCAGTACTTC. The full variable domain, in which reference TRBV7-9 and TRBJ2-7 provide the parts outside the CDR3, is DTGVSQNPRHKITKRGQNVTFRCDPISEHNRLYWYRQTLGQGPEFLTYFQNEAQLEKSRLLSDRFSAERPKGSFSTLEIQRTEQGDSAMYLCASSFGQAQYFGPGTRLTVT.

The chain couples TRBV30 to TRBJ2-6, with D unclear. CDR3 length: 11 residues. CDR1 and CDR2 (germline): GTSNPN, SVGIG (reference sequence). With 7 bases removed from V and 0 bases from J, the gap between germline ends came to 1 base. The CDR3 is CAYSGANVLTF. The DNA of the CDR3 is TGTGCCTACTCTGGGGCCAACGTCCTGACTTTC.

For this clone: Other DNA sequences from this sample encode an identical CDR3 as well. The chain has TRBV12-5 and TRBJ2-3, with no clear D. The CDR3 spans 13 residues. Germline CDR1 reads LGHNT; CDR2 reads FRNRAP. Deletions cut 1 base from V and 3 bases from J, with 5 bases between. The CDR3 reads CASGLGGTDTQYF. The CDR3 coding sequence is TGTGCTAGTGGTTTGGGTGGGACAGATACGCAGTATTTT.

This clone showed up just once. The chain carries TRBV30 and TRBJ1-4; 9 nucleotides align to TRBD1. V was pared by 2 bases and J by 7 bases, with 5 bases of the junction left unmatched. The CDR3 extends over 14 amino acids. Germline V gene sequence: CDR1 GTSNPN, CDR2 SVGIG (reference sequence). Here the CDR3 reads CAWSSGQGIEKLFF. The CDR3 nucleotides are TGTGCCTGGAGTAGTGGACAGGGGATTGAAAAACTGTTTTTT.

This clone was counted only a few times. This chain's CDR3 is CACRFVGTANTEAFF. Here the CDR3 DNA reads TGTGCCTGCCGTTTTGTGGGGACAGCGAACACTGAAGCTTTCTTT. This chain connects TRBV30 to TRBJ1-1; TRBD1 aligns across 7 bases. The ends lost 6 bases at V and 1 base at J; junction bases unmatched: 11. Germline assignment: CDR1 GTSNPN and CDR2 SVGIG (reference sequence). This CDR3 is built from 15 residues.

V and J are TRBV25-1 and TRBJ2-7, with D possibly TRBD2 on 5 matching bases. Trimming removed 8 bases at V and 5 bases at J, with 16 bases between. The CDR3 contains 13 residues. Germline values: CDR1 MGHDK, CDR2 SYGVNS. The CDR3 nucleotides are TGTGCCAGCCTTCGGCGGGTGTCCCACGAGCAGTACTTC. It encodes CASLRRVSHEQYF.

In nucleotides, the CDR3 is TGCGCCAGCAGCTTAAGTTTTAGCATGAACACTGAAGCTTTCTTT. This gives the protein CASSLSFSMNTEAFF. The chain recombines TRBV5-1 with TRBJ1-1; no clear D. V lost 2 bases, J lost 0 bases, and 11 bases lay in between. This CDR3 region has 15 residues. Germline V gene lookup returns CDR1 SGHRS and CDR2 YFSETQ.

J is TRBJ1-2 and V is TRBV5-1, with D unresolved. Per the germline V gene, CDR1 is SGHRS and CDR2 is YFSETQ. The CDR3 has 15 amino acids. Trimming took off 2 bases at V and 4 bases at J, with 15 bases between the two ends. The CDR3 region has the DNA TGCGCCAGCAGCTTCGGATCGCAGTACCTCTATGGCTACACCTTC. This gives the protein CASSFGSQYLYGYTF.

This clone was counted between two and nine times. The chain joins TRBV5-1 to TRBJ2-3; D not certain. Germline V gene data show CDR1 as SGHRS and CDR2 as YFSETQ. Trimming took 2 bases from V and 1 from J, leaving 5 bases between them. The CDR3 spans 13 residues. The CDR3 spells CASSFSGTDTQYF. DNA for the CDR3: TGCGCCAGCAGCTTTAGTGGCACAGATACGCAGTATTTT.

This clone was observed a few times. This rearrangement joins TRBV6-6 to TRBJ2-3; D remains ambiguous. The CDR3 loop spans 15 amino acids. In germline, CDR1 is MNHNY, CDR2 SVGAGI (reference sequence). Trimming removed 7 bases from V and 0 bases from J, with 14 bases in between. The CDR3 nucleotides read TGTGCCAGCAATAAGTGGGCGACTAGCACAGATACGCAGTATTTT. It codes for CASNKWATSTDTQYF.

For the CDR3, the DNA is TGTGCCAGCAGAAGACAGGGATCCTATAATTCACCCCTCCACTTT. This encodes CASRRQGSYNSPLHF. The gene calls are TRBV6-5 and TRBJ1-6; the match to TRBD1 covers 7 bases. The CDR3 covers 15 residues. V lost 6 bases, J lost 1 base, and 3 bases stayed unmatched. Looked up from germline, CDR1 is MNHEY and CDR2 is SVGAGI.

In the case of this clone: A read error is likely, as this CDR3 ends without the conserved phenylalanine or tryptophan. The V call is TRBV6-6, the J call TRBJ1-2; no clear D. CDR1 MNHNY and CDR2 SVGAGI come from the germline V gene (reference sequence). The V end lost 0 bases, the J end lost 7 bases, and 6 bases lay between the germline ends. This CDR3 spans 12 amino acids. The CDR3 here is CASSYSDSGYTL. The CDR3 DNA reads TGTGCCAGCAGTTACTCAGATTCTGGCTACACCCTC.

The chain has TRBV5-1 and TRBJ2-7, with TRBD2 matching 7 bases. Germline V lookup: CDR1 SGHRS, CDR2 YFSETQ. This CDR3 is built from 14 residues. The V gene end was trimmed by 4 bases and the J gene end by 2 bases; junction bases not matched to a gene: 6. The CDR3 region is CASSLGGLPYEQYF. The CDR3 DNA is TGCGCCAGCAGCCTGGGGGGACTACCCTACGAGCAGTACTTC.

The V gene is TRBV7-9, the J gene TRBJ2-2, with D tentatively TRBD1 (5 bases). CDR1 and CDR2 from the germline V gene are SEHNR and FQNEAQ (reference sequence). V lost 1 base and J 6 bases, leaving 15 bases between the germline ends. CDR3 size: 16 residues. This CDR3 is CASSLGAGWKAGELFF. DNA of the CDR3: TGTGCCAGCAGCTTAGGGGCAGGGTGGAAGGCCGGGGAGCTGTTTTTT.

This chain connects TRBV10-1 to TRBJ1-1; D may be TRBD1 (6 bases). This CDR3 is built from 15 residues. V dropped 2 bases and J dropped 3 bases, with 13 bases sitting between them. Germline CDR1 is WNHNN and CDR2 is SYGVQD (reference sequence). The chain's CDR3 is CASSEKGKGDTEAFF. DNA of the CDR3: TGCGCCAGCAGTGAGAAGGGAAAGGGGGACACTGAAGCTTTCTTT.

The chain has TRBV7-2 and TRBJ2-1; 7 bases fit TRBD2. Per germline, CDR1 SGHTA and CDR2 FQGNSA. The CDR3 consists of 15 residues. J lost 14 bases, V lost 4 bases, and 17 bases had no gene match. The CDR3 DNA reads as TGTGCCAGCAGCTCGAGCCGGGGCGGGAGTCACGAAGAGTTCTTC. Its protein product is CASSSSRGGSHEEFF.

The chain has TRBV18 and TRBJ1-5, with no clear D. Germline V gene lookup returns CDR1 KGHSH and CDR2 LQKENI. V gave up 5 bases and J gave up 2 bases, with 22 bases separating them. The CDR3 has 18 amino acids. The DNA for the CDR3 is TGTGCCAGCTCAAGCGTTTTGGGTAGTCGGAGGGGCAATCAGCCCCAGCATTTT. Translation gives CASSSVLGSRRGNQPQHF.

The V call is TRBV2, the J call TRBJ1-5; unclear D gene. The V end was cut by 1 base, the J end by 0 bases, with 7 bases between. Germline CDR1 reads SNHLY; CDR2 reads FYNNEI. This CDR3 spans 15 amino acids. CDR3 DNA: TGTGCCAGCAGTGAAGACACTTATAGCAATCAGCCCCAGCATTTT. Encoded protein: CASSEDTYSNQPQHF.

The chain couples TRBV27 to TRBJ2-7; 7 bases agree with TRBD1. V was pared by 5 bases and J by 3 bases, with 7 bases of the junction left unmatched. Germline-derived CDR1 and CDR2 are MNHEY and SMNVEV (reference sequence). This CDR3 has 14 amino acids. DNA for the CDR3: TGTGCCAGCAGTCAGAGCAGGGGGTACTACGAGCAGTACTTC. Its protein product is CASSQSRGYYEQYF.

This clone has only a few counts. The chain carries TRBV5-5 and TRBJ1-3; D gene ambiguous. The germline gives CDR1 SGHKS, CDR2 YYEKEE (reference sequence). Trimming shortened V by 2 bases and J by 0 bases, and 12 bases separated the two germline ends. The CDR3 consists of 16 residues. CDR3 region: CASSFLGPSSGNTIYF. DNA for the CDR3: TGTGCCAGCAGCTTTCTTGGGCCGAGCTCTGGAAACACCATATATTTT.

The gene calls are TRBV27 and TRBJ1-5; D gene uncertain. Germline-derived CDR1 and CDR2 are MNHEY and SMNVEV (reference sequence). The CDR3 totals 13 residues. Trimming took 3 bases from V and 7 from J, leaving 10 bases between them. CDR3 sequence: CASSFSVGQPQHF. The CDR3 nucleotides read TGTGCCAGCAGTTTCTCAGTGGGCCAGCCCCAGCATTTT.

J is TRBJ2-3 and V is TRBV14, with D perhaps being TRBD1 or TRBD2 (5 bases each). The V and J ends lost 1 base and 0 bases respectively, with 11 bases between them. The germline V gene encodes CDR1 SGHDN and CDR2 FVKESK. The CDR3 length is 16 residues. This chain's CDR3 is CASSQVRGGSTDTQYF. CDR3 sequence (DNA): TGTGCCAGCAGCCAAGTGAGGGGCGGGAGCACAGATACGCAGTATTTT.

The chain uses TRBV6-5 and TRBJ2-1; D call uncertain. V lost 3 bases and J 0 bases, leaving 12 bases between the germline ends. This CDR3 contains 16 residues. Germline CDR1 is MNHEY and CDR2 is SVGAGI. As DNA, the CDR3 is TGTGCCAGCAGTTATACCGATTCCCGCTCCTACAATGAGCAGTTCTTC. Protein sequence: CASSYTDSRSYNEQFF.

CDR3 nucleotides: TGTGCCAGCAGTGAAAGGACTACAGGGAACACTGAAGCTTTCTTT. Residues: CASSERTTGNTEAFF. The chain has TRBV2 and TRBJ1-1, with D possibly matching TRBD1 (5 bases). The CDR3 is made up of 15 amino acids. Germline loops: CDR1 SNHLY, CDR2 FYNNEI. V was cut by 2 bases and J by 1 base, with 11 bases left in between.

J is TRBJ2-7 and V is TRBV6-5, with D possibly being TRBD1 (6 bases). The CDR3 sequence is 14 residues long. CDR1 MNHEY and CDR2 SVGAGI come from the germline V gene. V dropped 7 bases and J dropped 5 bases, with 18 bases sitting between them. Here the CDR3 DNA reads TGTGCCAGCACCTCCGCCGGGACAACCCACGAGCAGTACTTC. Residues: CASTSAGTTHEQYF.

The DNA of the CDR3 is TGTGCCAGCAGTTTAACTTTGCGGAAAGAGACCCAGTACTTC. Translating gives CASSLTLRKETQYF. The chain combines TRBV28 with TRBJ2-5, with D uncertain. V lost 2 bases and J lost 3, with 10 bases in between. The CDR3 length is 14 residues. Germline V gives CDR1 MDHEN, CDR2 SYDVKM.

This rearrangement joins TRBV7-4 to TRBJ2-5, with D perhaps matching TRBD1 (7 bases). The CDR3 is 14 residues long. With 3 bases removed from V and 5 bases from J, the gap between germline ends came to 13 bases. From germline, CDR1 is SGHVT and CDR2 SQSDAQ. CDR3 sequence reads: CASSFQEGAETQYF. The CDR3 coding sequence is TGTGCCAGCAGCTTTCAGGAGGGGGCTGAGACCCAGTACTTC.